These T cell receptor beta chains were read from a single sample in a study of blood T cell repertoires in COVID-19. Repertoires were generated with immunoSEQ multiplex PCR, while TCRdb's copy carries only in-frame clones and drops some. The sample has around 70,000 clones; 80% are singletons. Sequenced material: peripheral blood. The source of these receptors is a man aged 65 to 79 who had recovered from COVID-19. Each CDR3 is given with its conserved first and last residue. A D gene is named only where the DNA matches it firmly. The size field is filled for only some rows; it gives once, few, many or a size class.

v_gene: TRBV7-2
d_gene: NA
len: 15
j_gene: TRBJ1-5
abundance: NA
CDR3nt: TGTGCCAGCAGCTTAGTACAGGGAGGCAATCAGCCCCAGCATTTT
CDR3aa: CASSLVQGGNQPQHF

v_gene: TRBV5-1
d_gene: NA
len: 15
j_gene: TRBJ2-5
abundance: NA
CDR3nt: TGCGCCAGCAGGCAGGGCTCGTGGATGGAAGAGACCCAGTACTTC
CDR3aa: CASRQGSWMEETQYF

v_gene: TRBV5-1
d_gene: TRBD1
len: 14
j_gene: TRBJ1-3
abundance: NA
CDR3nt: TGCGCCAGCAGAGGGGGCATCTCTGGAAACACCATATATTTT
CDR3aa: CASRGGISGNTIYF

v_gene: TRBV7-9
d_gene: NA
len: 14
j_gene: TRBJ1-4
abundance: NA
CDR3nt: TGTGCCAGTAAGCAACTCGCAACTAATGAAAAACTGTTTTTT
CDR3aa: CASKQLATNEKLFF

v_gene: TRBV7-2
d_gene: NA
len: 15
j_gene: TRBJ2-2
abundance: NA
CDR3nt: TGTGCCAGCAGCTTAGCGTCGGGTGAACACGGGGAGCTGTTTTTT
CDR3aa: CASSLASGEHGELFF

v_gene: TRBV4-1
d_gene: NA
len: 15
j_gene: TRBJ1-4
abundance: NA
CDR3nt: TGCGCCAGCAGCCAGCCGGACGAGGGAGGTGAAAAACTGTTTTTT
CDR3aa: CASSQPDEGGEKLFF

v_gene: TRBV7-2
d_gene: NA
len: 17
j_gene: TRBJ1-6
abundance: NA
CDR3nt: TGTGCCAGCAGCTTAGATTTCTCGGGAATTAATAATTCACCCCTCCACTTT
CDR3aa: CASSLDFSGINNSPLHF

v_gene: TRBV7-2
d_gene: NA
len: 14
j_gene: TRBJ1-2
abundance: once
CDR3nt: TGTGCCAGCAGCTCCGTAACGAGCCCACATGGCTACACCTTC
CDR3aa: CASSSVTSPHGYTF

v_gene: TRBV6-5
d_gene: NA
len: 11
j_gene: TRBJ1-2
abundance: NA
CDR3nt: TGTGCCAGCAGCCCAGGGAATGGCTACACCTTC
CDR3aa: CASSPGNGYTF

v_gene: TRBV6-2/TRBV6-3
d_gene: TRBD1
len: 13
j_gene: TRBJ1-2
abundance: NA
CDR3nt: TGTGCCAGCAGTGCGGACAGGGTAGATGGCTACACCTTC
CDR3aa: CASSADRVDGYTF

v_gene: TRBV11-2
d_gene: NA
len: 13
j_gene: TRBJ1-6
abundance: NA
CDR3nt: TGTGCCAGCAGCTCCGACGGAGATTCACCCCTCCACTTT
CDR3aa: CASSSDGDSPLHF

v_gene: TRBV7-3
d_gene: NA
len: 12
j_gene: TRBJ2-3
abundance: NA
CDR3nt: TGTGCCAGCAGCTTAACCGGGGATACGCAGTATTTT
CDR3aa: CASSLTGDTQYF

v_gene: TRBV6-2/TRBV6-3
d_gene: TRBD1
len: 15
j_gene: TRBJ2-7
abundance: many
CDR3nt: TGTGCCAGCAGTAGAGGACCAGGGGGTTCTTACGAGCAGTACTTC
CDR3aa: CASSRGPGGSYEQYF

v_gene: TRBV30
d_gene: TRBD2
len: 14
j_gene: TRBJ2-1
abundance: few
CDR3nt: TGTGCCCTATCAATCCTAGCGGGAGAAATGGAGCAGTTCTTC
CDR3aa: CALSILAGEMEQFF